This T cell receptor (beta chain) was retrieved from a study of regulatory T cells in long-lasting Graves disease (dated by TCRdb to the early 2020s). In the study overall: To count as having persistent Graves' disease, a patient had to have received antithyroid drug treatment for over 5 years with TSH receptor autoantibodies remaining persistently positive. Persistent Graves' disease patients in the clinical cohort had taken antithyroid drugs for approximately 10 years on average. The study took place in China and was registered as a clinical trial. A total of roughly 33 samples were covered by TCR sequencing, comprising around 13 persistent and 20 or so newly diagnosed Graves' disease patients. Patients with persistent Graves' disease were compared with patients with newly diagnosed Graves' disease using TCR sequencing and RNA sequencing of peripheral blood.

Of note for this clonotype: This clone's antigen is unknown. Base qualities are missing; no much larger clone stands one base away.

Results and caveats for the whole study, not just this receptor: Compared with newly diagnosed patients, persistent Graves' disease patients had lower TCR Shannon entropy and fewer highly expanded clones, which suggests clonal expansion. The small sample size was acknowledged by the authors as a limitation that may reduce accuracy. Only the TCR beta chain was sequenced and analyzed. Only peripheral blood was studied, because thyroid tissue, the primary lesion, was inaccessible. TRBV28, TRBJ1-2 and TRBJ2-5 were preferentially used in persistent disease, while TRBV20-1 and TRBJ2-1 were favored in newly diagnosed disease. A larger number of public clonotypes was shared among persistent patients (around 2,500) than among newly diagnosed patients (over 850).

In the paper's terms, the time point label means: persistent/refractory GD, antithyroid drugs over 5 years with positive TRAb. For both TCR sequencing and RNA sequencing, RNA was extracted from PBMCs using TRIzol. The diagnosis of Graves' disease followed American Thyroid Association guidelines. Patients for the study were recruited at an endocrinology department in Xi'an, China. From each patient, 8 to 10 milliliters of peripheral blood was collected into an EDTA anticoagulant tube. Ficoll Paque Plus density gradient separation was used to isolate PBMCs, and no further T cell sorting was done. An Agilent 2100 Bioanalyzer and agarose gel were used to assess RNA quality, and a NanoDrop 2000 was used to measure RNA concentration. The CDR3, cysteine through phenylalanine, is 13 amino acids long. Just CDR3 DNA is preserved here, 39 bases in frame from base 1. V loses 5 bases, J loses 2 bases, and the germline ends lie 9 bases apart.

Library preparation was by multiplex PCR. Sequencing used an Illumina HiSeq 4000. To build TCR beta libraries, CDR3 regions were amplified by Arm-PCR using iRepertoire HTBI primers. PCR products were gel purified before sequencing. Concerning the study's data processing: Gene usage analysis of CDR3 amino acid clonotypes relied on the 60 or so TRBV and 15 or so TRBJ segments identified across samples. COPE and FqMerger were used to merge filtered high-quality paired reads into contigs. BLAST was used to align contigs to the IMGT TRBV, TRBD and TRBJ reference genes, and CDR3 was defined following IMGT. Clonotypes above 0.1% frequency were classified as highly expanded clones. Shannon entropy was used to measure repertoire diversity, and the Gini coefficient was used to measure V-J evenness. A clonotype was considered public if more than one individual shared it. TCRdb itself trimmed the public reads at Q25 with fastp, ran MiXCR and retained productive beta chains. Here each entry gathers all rows of one CDR3 protein and keeps the most common genes and DNA. TCRdb, rather than the study authors, made the V and J calls. For this sample the table gives 500,000 to 700,000 distinct CDR3 sequences, of which about 30% were detected only once. The top ten constitute 42% of the sample.

This receptor chain uses TRBV12-3 or TRBV12-4 and TRBJ2-5; 6 matching bases give a weak D call of TRBD2. The sequencing here drew on peripheral blood mononuclear cells (PBMCs), taken when the disease was refractory, from a patient treated with antithyroid drugs. The source of this sequence is a female donor with Graves disease. CDR3 region: CASSRGYQETQYF. The sequence in DNA is TGTGCCAGCAGTCGGGGGTATCAAGAGACCCAGTACTTC.